This TCR beta chain comes out of a study of blood T cell repertoires in COVID-19. Clones were read by immunoSEQ multiplex PCR, and TCRdb kept only the in-frame ones, dropping some. Of some 460,000 clones in the sample, about 90% are singletons; the top ten hold 1.5% to 2%. The V and J ends lost 3 bases and 3 bases respectively, with 6 bases between them. The CDR3 loop spans 13 amino acids. The germline V gene has CDR1 LNHDA and CDR2 SQIVND (reference sequence). What was sequenced was PBMCs or T cells enriched from blood (not recorded which). The sequence derives from a woman aged 18 to 35 with acute COVID-19. V gene TRBV19 combines with J gene TRBJ2-1, with D hard to call. CDR3 sequence: CASSISVYNEQFF. The CDR3 nucleotides read TGTGCCAGTAGTATTTCGGTCTACAATGAGCAGTTCTTC.